This TCR beta chain was recorded in a study of OX40 agonist ivuxolimab in advanced cancers. At the level of the study: Given to patients was ivuxolimab, an agonistic anti-OX40 (CD134) antibody.

This CDR3 is 18 amino acids long. Germline CDR1 and CDR2: LGHNA and YSLEER. The junction had 13 bases not matched to a gene; V was cut back by 0 bases and J by 4 bases. Using immunoSEQ multiplex PCR, the repertoire was profiled, and TCRdb retains in-frame clones only, with some absent. The sample carries 50,000 to 75,000 clones, roughly 89% recorded once. The specimen was CD4+ or CD8+ T cells sorted from blood, collected in a trial of the OX40 agonist ivuxolimab. The clonotype comes from an adult with an advanced solid tumor such as melanoma, head and neck, liver or kidney cancer. The V gene is TRBV4-3, the J gene TRBJ1-2; TRBD1 agrees at 8 bases. The CDR3 nucleotides read TGCGCCAGCAGCCAAGATATCACGGGAGCCGGACAGGGCTATGGCTACACCTTC. Amino acids: CASSQDITGAGQGYGYTF.